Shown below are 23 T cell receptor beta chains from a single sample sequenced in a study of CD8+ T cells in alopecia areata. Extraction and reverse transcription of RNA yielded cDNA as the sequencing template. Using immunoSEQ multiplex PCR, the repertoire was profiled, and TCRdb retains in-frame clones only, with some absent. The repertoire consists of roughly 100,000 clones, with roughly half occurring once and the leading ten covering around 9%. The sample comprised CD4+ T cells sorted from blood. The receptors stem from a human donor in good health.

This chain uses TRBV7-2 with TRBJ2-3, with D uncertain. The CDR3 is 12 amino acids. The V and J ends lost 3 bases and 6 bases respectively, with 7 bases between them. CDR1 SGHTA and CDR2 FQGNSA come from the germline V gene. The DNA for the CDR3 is TGTGCCAGCAGCTTGGTCGGGGATACGCAGTATTTT. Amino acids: CASSLVGDTQYF.

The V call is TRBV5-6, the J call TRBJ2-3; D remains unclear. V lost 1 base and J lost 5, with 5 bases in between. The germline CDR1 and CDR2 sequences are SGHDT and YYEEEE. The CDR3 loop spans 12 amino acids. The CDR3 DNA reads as TGTGCCAGCAGCTTGATGCAAGATACGCAGTATTTT. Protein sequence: CASSLMQDTQYF.

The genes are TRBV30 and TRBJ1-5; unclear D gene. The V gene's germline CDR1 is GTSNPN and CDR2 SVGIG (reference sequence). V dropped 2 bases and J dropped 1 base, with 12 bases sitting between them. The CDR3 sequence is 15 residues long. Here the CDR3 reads CAWSSAQLSNQPQHF. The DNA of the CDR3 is TGTGCCTGGAGTTCGGCGCAACTGAGCAATCAGCCCCAGCATTTT.

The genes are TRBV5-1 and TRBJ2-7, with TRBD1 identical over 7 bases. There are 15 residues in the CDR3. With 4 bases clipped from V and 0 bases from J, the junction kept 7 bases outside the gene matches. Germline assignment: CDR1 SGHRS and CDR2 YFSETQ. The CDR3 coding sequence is TGCGCCAGCAGCCTACCCGGGACAGTCTCCTACGAGCAGTACTTC. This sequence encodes CASSLPGTVSYEQYF.

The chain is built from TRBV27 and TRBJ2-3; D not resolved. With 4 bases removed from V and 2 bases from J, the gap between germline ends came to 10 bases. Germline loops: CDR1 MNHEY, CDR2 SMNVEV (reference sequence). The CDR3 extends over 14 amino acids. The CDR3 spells CASSWVGSTDTQYF. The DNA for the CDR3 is TGTGCCAGCAGTTGGGTCGGGTCCACAGATACGCAGTATTTT.

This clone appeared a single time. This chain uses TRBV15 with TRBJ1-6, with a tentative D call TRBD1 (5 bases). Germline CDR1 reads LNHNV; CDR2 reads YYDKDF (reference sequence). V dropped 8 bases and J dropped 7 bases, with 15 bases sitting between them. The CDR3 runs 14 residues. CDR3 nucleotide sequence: TGTGCCACCGCGGCAGGGTTCGACAATTCACCCCTCCACTTT. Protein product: CATAAGFDNSPLHF.

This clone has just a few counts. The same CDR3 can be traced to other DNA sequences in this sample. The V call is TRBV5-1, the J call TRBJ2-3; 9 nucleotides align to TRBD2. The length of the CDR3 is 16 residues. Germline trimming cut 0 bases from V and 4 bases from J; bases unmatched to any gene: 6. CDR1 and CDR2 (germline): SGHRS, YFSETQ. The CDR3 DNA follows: TGCGCCAGCAGCTTGGCGGCTAGCGGGGCCCCAGATACGCAGTATTTT. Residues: CASSLAASGAPDTQYF.

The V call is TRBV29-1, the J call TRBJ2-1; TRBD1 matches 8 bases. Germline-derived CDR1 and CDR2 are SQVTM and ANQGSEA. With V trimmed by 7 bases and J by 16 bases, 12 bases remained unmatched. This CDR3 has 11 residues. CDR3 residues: CSASPDRVNFF. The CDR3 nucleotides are TGCAGCGCCAGCCCGGACAGGGTAAACTTCTTC.

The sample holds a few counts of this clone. The DNA for the CDR3 is TGTGCCAGCAGCTTAGTGGCCGGGGAGGATAATGAAAAACTGTTTTTT. Translating gives CASSLVAGEDNEKLFF. The chain joins TRBV7-2 to TRBJ1-4; D gene uncertain. Germline assignment: CDR1 SGHTA and CDR2 FQGNSA. This CDR3 contains 16 residues. The ends were cut back, 1 base at V and 4 bases at J, with 13 bases in the middle.

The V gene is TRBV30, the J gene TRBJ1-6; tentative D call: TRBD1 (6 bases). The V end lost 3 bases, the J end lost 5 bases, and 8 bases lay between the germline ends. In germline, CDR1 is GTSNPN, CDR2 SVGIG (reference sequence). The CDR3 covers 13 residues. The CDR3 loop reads CAWRTGNNSPLHF. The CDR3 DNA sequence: TGTGCCTGGAGGACAGGAAATAATTCACCCCTCCACTTT. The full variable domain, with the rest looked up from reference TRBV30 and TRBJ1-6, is SQTIHQWPATLVQPVGSPLSLECTVEGTSNPNLYWYRQAAGRGLQLLFYSVGIGQISSEVPQNLSASRPQDRQFILSSKKLLLSDSGFYLCAWRTGNNSPLHFGNGTRLTVT.

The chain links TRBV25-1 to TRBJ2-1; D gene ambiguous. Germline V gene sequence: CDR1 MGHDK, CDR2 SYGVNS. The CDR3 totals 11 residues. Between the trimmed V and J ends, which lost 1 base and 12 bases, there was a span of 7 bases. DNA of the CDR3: TGTGCCAGCAGTGAATCAATGGGGCAGTTCTTC. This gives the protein CASSESMGQFF.

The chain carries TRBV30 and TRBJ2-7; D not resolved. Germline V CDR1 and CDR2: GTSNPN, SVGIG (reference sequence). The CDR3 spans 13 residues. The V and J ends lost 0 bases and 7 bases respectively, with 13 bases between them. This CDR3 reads CAWSVLGHHEQYF. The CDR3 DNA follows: TGTGCCTGGAGTGTATTGGGCCACCATGAGCAGTACTTC.

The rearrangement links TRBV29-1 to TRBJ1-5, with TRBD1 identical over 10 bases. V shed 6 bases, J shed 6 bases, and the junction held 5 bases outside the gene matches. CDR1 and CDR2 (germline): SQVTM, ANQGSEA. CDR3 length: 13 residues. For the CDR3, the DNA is TGCAGCGTCGCCGGACAGGGGGGTCAGCCCCAGCATTTT. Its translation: CSVAGQGGQPQHF.

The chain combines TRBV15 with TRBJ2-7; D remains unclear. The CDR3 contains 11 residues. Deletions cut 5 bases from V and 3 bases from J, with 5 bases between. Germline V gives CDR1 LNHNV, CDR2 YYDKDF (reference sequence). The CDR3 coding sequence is TGTGCCACCAGCCAAAACTACGAGCAGTACTTC. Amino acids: CATSQNYEQYF.

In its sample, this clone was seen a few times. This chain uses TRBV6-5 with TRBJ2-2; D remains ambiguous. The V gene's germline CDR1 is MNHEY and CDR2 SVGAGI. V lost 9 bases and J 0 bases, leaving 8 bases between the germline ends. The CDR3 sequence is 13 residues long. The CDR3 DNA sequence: TGTGCCAGTGCCGATTCGAACACCGGGGAGCTGTTTTTT. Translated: CASADSNTGELFF.

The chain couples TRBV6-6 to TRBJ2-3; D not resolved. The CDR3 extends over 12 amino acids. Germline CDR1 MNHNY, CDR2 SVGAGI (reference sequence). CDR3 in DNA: TGTGCGGCCTCTTCTAGCACAGATACGCAGTATTTT. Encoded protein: CAASSSTDTQYF.

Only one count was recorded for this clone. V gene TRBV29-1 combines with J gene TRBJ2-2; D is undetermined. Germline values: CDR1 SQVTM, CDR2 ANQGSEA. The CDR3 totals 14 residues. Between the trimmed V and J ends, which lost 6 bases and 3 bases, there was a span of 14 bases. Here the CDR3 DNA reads TGCAGCGTAGCGACCGGGTGGGACACCGGGGAGCTGTTTTTT. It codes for CSVATGWDTGELFF.

The CDR3 sequence is CSVVGLAGREETQYF. In DNA, the CDR3 is TGCAGCGTCGTTGGACTAGCGGGGAGGGAAGAGACCCAGTACTTC. The genes are TRBV29-1 and TRBJ2-5, with 12 bases aligning to TRBD2. After removal of 6 bases from V and 3 bases from J, the junction contained 8 bases not matched to a gene. This CDR3 is built from 15 residues. Germline V gene sequence: CDR1 SQVTM, CDR2 ANQGSEA.

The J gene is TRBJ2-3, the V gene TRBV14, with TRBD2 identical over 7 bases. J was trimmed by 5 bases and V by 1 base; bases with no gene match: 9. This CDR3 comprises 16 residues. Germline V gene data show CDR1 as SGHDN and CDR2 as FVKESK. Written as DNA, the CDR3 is TGTGCCAGCAGCCAAGGGGGGACTACCCTAGGAGATACGCAGTATTTT. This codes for CASSQGGTTLGDTQYF.

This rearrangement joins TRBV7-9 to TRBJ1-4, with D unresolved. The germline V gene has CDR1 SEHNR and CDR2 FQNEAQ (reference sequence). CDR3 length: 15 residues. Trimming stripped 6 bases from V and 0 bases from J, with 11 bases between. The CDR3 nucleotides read TGTGCCAGCAGACGCAATTCGGCAACTAATGAAAAACTGTTTTTT. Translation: CASRRNSATNEKLFF.

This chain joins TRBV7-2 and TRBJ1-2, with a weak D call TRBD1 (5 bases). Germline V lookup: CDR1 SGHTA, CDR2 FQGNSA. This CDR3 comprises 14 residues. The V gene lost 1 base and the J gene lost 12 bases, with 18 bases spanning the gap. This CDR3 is CASSLVGYVRGDTF. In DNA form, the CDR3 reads TGTGCCAGCAGCTTAGTCGGATATGTCCGGGGCGACACCTTC.

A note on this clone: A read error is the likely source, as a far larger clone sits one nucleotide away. The CDR3: CASSQDSTDTQYF. CDR3 sequence (DNA): TGCGCCAGCAGCCAGGACAGCACAGATACGCAGTATTTT. V usage is TRBV5-1 and J usage is TRBJ2-3; D remains unclear. CDR1 is SGHRS, CDR2 YFSETQ, per germline. V was pared by 4 bases and J by 0 bases, with 6 bases between. The CDR3 is made up of 13 amino acids. Full variable domain (remainder filled in from reference TRBV5-1 and TRBJ2-3): KAGVTQTPRYLIKTRGQQVTLSCSPISGHRSVSWYQQTPGQGLQFLFEYFSETQRNKGNFPGRFSGRQFSNSRSEMNVSTLELGDSALYLCASSQDSTDTQYFGPGTRLTVL.

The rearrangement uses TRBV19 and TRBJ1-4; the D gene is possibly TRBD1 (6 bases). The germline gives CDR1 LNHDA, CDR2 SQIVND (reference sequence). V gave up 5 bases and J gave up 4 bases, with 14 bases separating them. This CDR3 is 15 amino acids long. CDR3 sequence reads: CASSADRILNEKLFF. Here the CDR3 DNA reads TGTGCCAGTAGTGCTGACAGGATCCTTAATGAAAAACTGTTTTTT.